The 5 T cell receptor beta chains presented below share a single source sample, sequenced in a study of CDR3 diversity in severe acne. TCRdb re-called the PCR reads with MiXCR, one entry per CDR3 protein. The sample has roughly 100,000 distinct CDR3 sequences; 51% are singletons. Sample: blood. The receptors derive from a male donor with acne.

This clonotype was recorded only once. Given the absence of the conserved phenylalanine or tryptophan at the CDR3 end, a read error is likely. The rearrangement links TRBV24-1 to TRBJ2-5; D uncertain. The CDR3 extends over 14 amino acids. CDR1 is KGHDR, CDR2 SFDVKD, per germline. Trimming pared 4 bases from V and 2 bases from J, leaving 10 bases between. CDR3 in DNA: TGTGCCACCAGTGACCCCCGCACACAAGAGACCCAGTACCTC. Translated: CATSDPRTQETQYL.

This clonotype was seen many times. This sequence joins TRBV19 and TRBJ2-1, with 10 bases aligning to TRBD1. The V and J ends lost 3 bases and 4 bases, in that order; junction bases with no gene match: 9. Germline V lookup: CDR1 LNHDA, CDR2 SQIVND (reference sequence). This CDR3 spans 17 amino acids. The CDR3 here is CASSIGTGARRYNEQFF. In nucleotides, the CDR3 is TGTGCCAGTAGTATTGGGACAGGGGCGCGGAGATACAATGAGCAGTTCTTC.

V usage is TRBV10-3 and J usage is TRBJ2-7, with 12 bases identical to TRBD2. Germline trimming cut 0 bases from V and 3 bases from J; bases unmatched to any gene: 3. There are 16 residues in the CDR3. Per the germline V gene, CDR1 is ENHRY and CDR2 is SYGVKD. CDR3 loop: CAISESLAGGFYEQYF. The CDR3 DNA is TGTGCCATCAGTGAGTCCCTAGCGGGAGGGTTCTACGAGCAGTACTTC.

The chain employs TRBV19 and TRBJ1-5, with D hard to call. Looked up from germline, CDR1 is LNHDA and CDR2 is SQIVND (reference sequence). This CDR3 region has 14 residues. Trimming left V 1 base short and J 5 bases short, with 9 bases between. The DNA of the CDR3 is TGTGCCAGTAGTATAGGGGTCGGATATCAGCCCCAGCATTTT. This translates into CASSIGVGYQPQHF.

V gene TRBV7-8 combines with J gene TRBJ1-2, with 9 positions matching TRBD1. The CDR3 has 14 amino acids. The germline CDR1 and CDR2 sequences are SGHVS and FQNEAQ. Trimming at V came to 0 bases and at J to 7 bases, leaving 3 bases not matched to a gene. The DNA for the CDR3 is TGTGCCAGCAGCTTAGCAACAGGGGGCAGTGGCTACACCTTC. Amino acid sequence: CASSLATGGSGYTF.